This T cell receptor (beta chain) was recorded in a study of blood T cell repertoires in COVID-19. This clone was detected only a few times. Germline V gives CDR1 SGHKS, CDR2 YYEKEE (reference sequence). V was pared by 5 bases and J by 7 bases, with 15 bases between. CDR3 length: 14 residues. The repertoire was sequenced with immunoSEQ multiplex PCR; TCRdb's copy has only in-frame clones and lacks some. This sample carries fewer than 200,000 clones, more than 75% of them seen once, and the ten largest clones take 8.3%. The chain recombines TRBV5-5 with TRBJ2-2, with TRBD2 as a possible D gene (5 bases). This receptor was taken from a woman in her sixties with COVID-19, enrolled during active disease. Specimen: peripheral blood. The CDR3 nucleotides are TGTGCCAGCAGGTTCGGATCGCGGGTCGGGGAGCTGTTTTTT. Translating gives CASRFGSRVGELFF. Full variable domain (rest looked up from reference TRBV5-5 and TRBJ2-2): DAGVTQSPTHLIKTRGQQVTLRCSPISGHKSVSWYQQVLGQGPQFIFQYYEKEERGRGNFPDRFSARQFPNYSSELNVNALLLGDSALYLCASRFGSRVGELFFGEGSRLTVL.